This T cell receptor beta chain was profiled in a study of shared clonotypes between healthy human individuals. Germline assignment: CDR1 SGHDT and CDR2 YYEEEE. The CDR3 is 11 amino acids. Trimming left V 2 bases short and J 11 bases short, with 10 bases between. Method: immunoSEQ multiplex PCR; TCRdb's copy keeps in-frame clones and lacks some. The table lists under 750,000 clones, just under 75% of them singletons. The TCR was taken from a woman in her 30s in good health. The specimen was memory CD4+ T cells sorted from blood. Stated subset: CD45RA-negative fraction. The rearrangement links TRBV5-6 to TRBJ2-5; weak D call: TRBD2 (5 bases). CDR3 amino acids: CASSFDGEQYF. In DNA, the CDR3 is TGTGCCAGCAGCTTTGACGGGGAGCAGTACTTC.